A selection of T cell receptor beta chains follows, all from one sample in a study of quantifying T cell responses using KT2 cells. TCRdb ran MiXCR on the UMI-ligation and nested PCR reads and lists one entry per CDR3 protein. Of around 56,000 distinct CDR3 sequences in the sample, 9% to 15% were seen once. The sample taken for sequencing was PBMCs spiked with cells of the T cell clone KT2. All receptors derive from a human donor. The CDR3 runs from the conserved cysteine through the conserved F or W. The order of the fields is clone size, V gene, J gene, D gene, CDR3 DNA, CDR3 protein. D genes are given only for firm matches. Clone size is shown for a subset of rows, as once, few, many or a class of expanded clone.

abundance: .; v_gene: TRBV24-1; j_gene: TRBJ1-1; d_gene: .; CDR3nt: TGTGCCACCAGTGCCATTGACAGTCCTGAAGCTTTCTTT; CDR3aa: CATSAIDSPEAFF
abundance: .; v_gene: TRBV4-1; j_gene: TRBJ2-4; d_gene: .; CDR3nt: TGCGCCAGCAGCCAAGATATTTTTGGTAAACTAGCCAAAAACATTCAGTACTTC; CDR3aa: CASSQDIFGKLAKNIQYF
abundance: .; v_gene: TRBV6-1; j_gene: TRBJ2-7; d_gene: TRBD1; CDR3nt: TGTGCCAGCAGAGCCGGGACAGGCCTATGGGAGCAGTACTTC; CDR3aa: CASRAGTGLWEQYF
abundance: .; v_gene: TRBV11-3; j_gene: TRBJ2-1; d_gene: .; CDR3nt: TGTGCCAGCAGTTCCGGGCCGACTTACAATGAGCAGTTCTTC; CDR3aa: CASSSGPTYNEQFF
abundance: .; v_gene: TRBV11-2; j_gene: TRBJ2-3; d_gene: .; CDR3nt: TGTGCCAGCAGTCCAGCCGCGGGTACGCAGTATTTT; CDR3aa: CASSPAAGTQYF
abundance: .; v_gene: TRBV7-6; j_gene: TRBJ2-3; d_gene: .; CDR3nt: TGTGCCAGCAGCTTGAATCGGGAGTTCACAGATACGCAGTATTTT; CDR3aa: CASSLNREFTDTQYF
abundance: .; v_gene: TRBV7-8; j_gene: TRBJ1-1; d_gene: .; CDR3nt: TGTGCCAGCAGCTTAGGCGTTAGGACTGAAGCTTTCTTT; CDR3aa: CASSLGVRTEAFF
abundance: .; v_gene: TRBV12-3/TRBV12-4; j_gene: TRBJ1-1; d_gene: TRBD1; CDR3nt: TGTGCCAGCAGTCAAGCTCGAGGGACAGGGACTGAAGCTTTCTTT; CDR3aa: CASSQARGTGTEAFF
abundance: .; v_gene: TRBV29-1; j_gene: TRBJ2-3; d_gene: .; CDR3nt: TGCAGCGTCGGCTCAGCAGATACGCAGTATTTT; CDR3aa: CSVGSADTQYF
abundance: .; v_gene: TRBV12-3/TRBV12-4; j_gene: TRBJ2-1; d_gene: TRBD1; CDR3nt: TGTGCCAGCAGTTCCCGGGACAGGGGGCTGGGGAATGAGCAGTTCTTC; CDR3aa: CASSSRDRGLGNEQFF
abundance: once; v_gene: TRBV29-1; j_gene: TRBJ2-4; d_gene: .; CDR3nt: TGCAGCCGTCCCCCCCACGGGATCTCTGAAAACAATCAGTACTTC; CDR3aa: CSRPPHGISENNQYF
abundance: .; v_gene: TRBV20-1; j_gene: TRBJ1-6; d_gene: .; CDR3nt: TGCAGTGCTAGGCTCCCCCCTCTAGGGCCTAATTCACCCCTCCACTTT; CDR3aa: CSARLPPLGPNSPLHF
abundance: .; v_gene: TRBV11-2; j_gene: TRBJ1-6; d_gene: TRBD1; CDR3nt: TGTGCCAGCAGCTCCTACAGGGGCCCAGAAATTAATTCACCCCTCCACTTT; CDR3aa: CASSSYRGPEINSPLHF
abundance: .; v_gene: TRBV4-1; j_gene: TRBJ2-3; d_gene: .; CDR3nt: TGCGCCAGCAGCCAAGATCGGCAGTCTAGCACAGATACGCAGTATTTT; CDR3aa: CASSQDRQSSTDTQYF
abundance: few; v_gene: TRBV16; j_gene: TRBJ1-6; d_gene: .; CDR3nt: TGTGCCAGCAGCCCAGAGGCGAGGGATTCACCCCTCCACTTT; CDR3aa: CASSPEARDSPLHF
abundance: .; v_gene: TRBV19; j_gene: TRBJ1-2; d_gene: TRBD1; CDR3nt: TGTGCCAGTCGATTAAACAGGGGGCCGGTTAACTATGGCTACACCTTC; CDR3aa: CASRLNRGPVNYGYTF
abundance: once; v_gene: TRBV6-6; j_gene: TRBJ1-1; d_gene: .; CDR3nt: TGTGCCAGCAGTTACTCGATCCCCCTTGGGGGGGGTAACACTGAAGCTTTCTTT; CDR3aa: CASSYSIPLGGGNTEAFF
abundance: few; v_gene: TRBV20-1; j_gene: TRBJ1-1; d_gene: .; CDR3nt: TGCAGTGCTAGTTTAGCCCGGCACACTGAAGCTTTCTTT; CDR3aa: CSASLARHTEAFF
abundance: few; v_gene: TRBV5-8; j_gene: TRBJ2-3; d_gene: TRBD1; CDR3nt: TGTGCCAGCAGCTTGGTGGGGGACAGTTACACAGATACGCAGTATTTT; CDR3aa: CASSLVGDSYTDTQYF
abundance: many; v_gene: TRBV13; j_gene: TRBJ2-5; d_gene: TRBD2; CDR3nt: TGTGCCAGCAGCCCGGGACTAGCGACGGTCGGGGAAGAGACCCAGTACTTC; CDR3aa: CASSPGLATVGEETQYF
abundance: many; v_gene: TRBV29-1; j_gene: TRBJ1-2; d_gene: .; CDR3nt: TGCAGCGTTGAAGTGTGGGGGGGCGGAACTTACTATGGCTACACCTTC; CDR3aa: CSVEVWGGGTYYGYTF
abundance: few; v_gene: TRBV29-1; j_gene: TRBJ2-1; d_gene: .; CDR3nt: TGCAGCGTTGAAGGTATGGGACATCAGGCGAGCTCCTACAATGAGCAGTTCTTC; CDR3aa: CSVEGMGHQASSYNEQFF